This TCR beta chain was observed in a study of blood T cell repertoires in COVID-19. The germline gives CDR1 ENHRY, CDR2 SYGVKD. The length of the CDR3 is 15 residues. V was cut by 2 bases and J by 2 bases, with 13 bases left in between. Original processing methods: Nucleated cell number was recorded as an estimate derived from reference gene primer amplification. Assay: immunoSEQ multiplex PCR; the TCRdb copy retains only in-frame clones and omits some. V and J calls and clone size follow that table, whereas D and trimming were derived from the DNA. The sample has some 200,000 clones; around 90% are singletons.

The sequenced material came from PBMCs or T cells enriched from blood (not recorded which). The receptor was isolated from a woman aged 30 to 39 who had recovered from COVID-19. V usage is TRBV10-3 and J usage is TRBJ2-7; D possibly corresponds to TRBD1 (6 bases). The CDR3 DNA follows: TGTGCCATCAGTGAGCCCGGGACATCTACCTACGAGCAGTACTTC. Translation: CAISEPGTSTYEQYF.